This T cell receptor (beta chain) comes out of a study of technical replicates of blood from a few donors. Germline V gene lookup returns CDR1 MNHEY and CDR2 SVGAGI. Germline trimming cut 0 bases from V and 4 bases from J; bases unmatched to any gene: 3. CDR3 length equals 15 residues. Data came from immunoSEQ multiplex PCR; TCRdb stores just in-frame clones and leaves some out. The top ten clones hold less than 0.25% of a sample with tens of thousands of clones, almost 99% of them seen once. The chain is built from TRBV6-5 and TRBJ2-1; 7 nucleotides match TRBD2. This clonotype originated in a human donor in good health. Input material: T cells isolated from PBMCs. Here the CDR3 reads CASSYSAGRYNEQFF. The CDR3 DNA reads TGTGCCAGCAGTTACTCAGCGGGAAGGTACAATGAGCAGTTCTTC.